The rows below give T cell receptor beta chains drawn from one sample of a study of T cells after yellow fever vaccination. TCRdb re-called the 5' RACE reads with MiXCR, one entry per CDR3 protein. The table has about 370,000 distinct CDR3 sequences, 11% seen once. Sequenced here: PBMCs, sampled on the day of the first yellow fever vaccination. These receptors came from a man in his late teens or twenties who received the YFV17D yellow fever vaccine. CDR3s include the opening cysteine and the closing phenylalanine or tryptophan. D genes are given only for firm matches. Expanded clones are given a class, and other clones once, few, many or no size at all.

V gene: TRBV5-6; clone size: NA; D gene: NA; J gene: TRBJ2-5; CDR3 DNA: TGTGCCAGCATCCGCCTTGTGCTATCTACTAAAGAGACCCAGTACTTC; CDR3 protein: CASIRLVLSTKETQYF
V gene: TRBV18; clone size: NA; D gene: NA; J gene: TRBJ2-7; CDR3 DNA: TGTGCCAGCTCACCCGGGACGGCGGCCTACGAGCAGTACTTC; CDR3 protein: CASSPGTAAYEQYF
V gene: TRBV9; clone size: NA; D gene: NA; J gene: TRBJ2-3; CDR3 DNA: TGTGCCAGCAGCGTAGAACTCGGGACTCCAACACGCACAGATACGCAGTATTTT; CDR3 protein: CASSVELGTPTRTDTQYF
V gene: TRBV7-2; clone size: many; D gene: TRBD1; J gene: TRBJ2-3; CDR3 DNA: TGTGCCAGCAGCCCCCGGGACAGGGCAACAGATACGCAGTATTTT; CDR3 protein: CASSPRDRATDTQYF
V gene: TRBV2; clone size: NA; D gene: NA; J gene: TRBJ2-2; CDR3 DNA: TGTGCCAGCAGTACTGTCCCCTCCGGGGAGCTGTTTTTT; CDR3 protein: CASSTVPSGELFF
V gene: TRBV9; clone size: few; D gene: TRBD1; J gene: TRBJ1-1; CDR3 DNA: TGTGCCAGCAGTCCAGGGGGTAGCACTGAAGCTTTCTTT; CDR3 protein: CASSPGGSTEAFF
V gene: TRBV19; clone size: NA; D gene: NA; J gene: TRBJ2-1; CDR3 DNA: TGTGCCAGCGCAATAAGGGACGGAAATGAGCAGTTCTTC; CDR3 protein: CASAIRDGNEQFF
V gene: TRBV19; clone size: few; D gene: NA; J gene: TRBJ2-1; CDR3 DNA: TGTGCCAGTAGTATAGTCGCGACAGGCTACAATGAGCAGTTCTTC; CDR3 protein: CASSIVATGYNEQFF
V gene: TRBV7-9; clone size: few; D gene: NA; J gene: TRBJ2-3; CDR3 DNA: TGTGCCAGCAGACCGCCCGGGGTGGATACGCAGTATTTT; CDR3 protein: CASRPPGVDTQYF
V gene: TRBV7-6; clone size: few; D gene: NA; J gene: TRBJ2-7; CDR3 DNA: TGTGCCAGCCGAATAGCGGCAAGCTCCTACGAGCAGTACTTC; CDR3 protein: CASRIAASSYEQYF
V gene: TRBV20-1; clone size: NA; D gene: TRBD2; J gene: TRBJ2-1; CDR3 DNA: TGCAGTGCTAGTAGCGGGGGGGCCTCCCTCTACAATGAGCAGTTCTTC; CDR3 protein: CSASSGGASLYNEQFF
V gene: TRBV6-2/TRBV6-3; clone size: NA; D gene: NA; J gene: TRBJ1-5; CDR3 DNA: TGTGCCAGCAGTGCCCAGCCCAATCAGCCCCAGCATTTT; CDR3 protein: CASSAQPNQPQHF
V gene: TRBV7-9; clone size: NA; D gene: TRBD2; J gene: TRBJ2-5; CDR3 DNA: TGTGCCAGCAGCCTTATAGCGGGGGGCGGAGAGACCCAGTACTTC; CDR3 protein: CASSLIAGGGETQYF
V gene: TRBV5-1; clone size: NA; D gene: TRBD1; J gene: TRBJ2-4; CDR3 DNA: TGCGCCACCGCCCCGGGACAGGGGGCGCGGGACATTCAGTACTTC; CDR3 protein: CATAPGQGARDIQYF
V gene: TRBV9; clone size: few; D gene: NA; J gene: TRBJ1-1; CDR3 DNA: TGTGCCAGCAACAGACAGCCGCTCAATATGAACACTGAAGCTTTCTTT; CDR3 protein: CASNRQPLNMNTEAFF
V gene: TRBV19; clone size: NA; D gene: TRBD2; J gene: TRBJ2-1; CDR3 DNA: TGTGCCAGTAGTCCCTCGGGGGGGGGCGCGAGAAATGAGCAGTTCTTC; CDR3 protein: CASSPSGGGARNEQFF
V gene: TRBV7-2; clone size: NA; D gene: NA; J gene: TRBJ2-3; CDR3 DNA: TGTGCCAGCAGCCACCGATTGGGGGATACGCAGTATTTT; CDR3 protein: CASSHRLGDTQYF
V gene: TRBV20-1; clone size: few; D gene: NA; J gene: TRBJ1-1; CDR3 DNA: TGCAGTGCTAGATTTCTGGGGAACACTGAAGCTTTCTTT; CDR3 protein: CSARFLGNTEAFF